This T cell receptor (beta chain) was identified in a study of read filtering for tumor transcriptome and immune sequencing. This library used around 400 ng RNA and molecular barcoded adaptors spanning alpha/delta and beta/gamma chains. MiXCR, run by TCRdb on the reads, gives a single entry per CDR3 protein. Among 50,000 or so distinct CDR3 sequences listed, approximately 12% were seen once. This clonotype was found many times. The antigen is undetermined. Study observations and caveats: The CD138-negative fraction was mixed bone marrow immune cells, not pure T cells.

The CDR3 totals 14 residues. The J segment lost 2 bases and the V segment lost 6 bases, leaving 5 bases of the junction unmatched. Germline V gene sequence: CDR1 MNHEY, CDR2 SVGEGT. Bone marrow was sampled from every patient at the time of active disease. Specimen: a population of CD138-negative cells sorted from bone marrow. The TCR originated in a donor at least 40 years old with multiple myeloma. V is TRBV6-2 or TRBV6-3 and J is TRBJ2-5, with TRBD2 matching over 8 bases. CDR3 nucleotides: TGTGCCAGCAGACGAGCGGGGGTGCAAGAGACCCAGTACTTC. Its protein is CASRRAGVQETQYF.